The clone carrying this TCR beta chain was detected many times. Its matching antigen is unknown. These data come from a study of T cells in Graves' hyperthyroidism and ophthalmopathy. This CDR3 is 16 amino acids long. Deletions cut 6 bases from V and 5 bases from J, with 22 bases between. Uncontrolled infection, other autoimmune disease, pregnancy or lactation disqualified patients from enrolment. Clinical symptoms, serum thyroxine and TRAb, thyroid ultrasound and orbital computed tomography together formed the diagnostic basis. RNA transcripts were the template for amplifying TCR beta CDR3 regions. First-round RT-PCR of the TCR CDR3 relied on the HTBI primer set. TCRdb used MiXCR to reprocess the multiplex PCR reads, holding one entry per CDR3 protein. The sample shows 400,000 or so distinct CDR3 sequences, 14% of them seen only once. The study, taken as a whole, reports: A median around 6 months before onset, the model predicted ophthalmopathy. Using 13 V-J features, a model discriminated ophthalmopathy from stable hyperthyroidism.

The chain links TRBV12-3 or TRBV12-4 to TRBJ2-5; perhaps TRBD1 as D (6 bases). The sequence was obtained from a woman younger than 45 with Graves' ophthalmopathy. Sequencing was done on a sample of blood. CDR3 region: CASSLNTLTGYETQYF. The CDR3 bases are TGTGCCAGCAGCCTGAACACCCTAACAGGGTATGAGACCCAGTACTTC.